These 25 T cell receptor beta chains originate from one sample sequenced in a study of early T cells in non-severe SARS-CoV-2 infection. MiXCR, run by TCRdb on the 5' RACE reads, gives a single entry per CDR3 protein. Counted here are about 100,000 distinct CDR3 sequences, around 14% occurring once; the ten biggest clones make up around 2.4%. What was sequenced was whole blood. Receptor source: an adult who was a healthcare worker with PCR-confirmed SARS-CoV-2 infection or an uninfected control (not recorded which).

CDR3 sequence (DNA): TGTGCCAGCAGGTACAGGGTGGAGTACGAGCAGTACTTC. Protein sequence: CASRYRVEYEQYF. This sequence joins TRBV6-5 and TRBJ2-7; D is possibly TRBD1 (6 bases). The CDR3 totals 13 residues. The V gene's germline CDR1 is MNHEY and CDR2 SVGAGI. The V gene lost 6 bases and the J gene lost 4 bases, with 13 bases spanning the gap.

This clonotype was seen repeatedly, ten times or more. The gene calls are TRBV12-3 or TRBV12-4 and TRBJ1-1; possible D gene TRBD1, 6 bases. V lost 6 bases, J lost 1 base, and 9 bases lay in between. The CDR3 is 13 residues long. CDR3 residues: CASSLGQNTEAFF. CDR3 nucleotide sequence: TGTGCCAGCAGCCTGGGACAGAACACTGAAGCTTTCTTT.

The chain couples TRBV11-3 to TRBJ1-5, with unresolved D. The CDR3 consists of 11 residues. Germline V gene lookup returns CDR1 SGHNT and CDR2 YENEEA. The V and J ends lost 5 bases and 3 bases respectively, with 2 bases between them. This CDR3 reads CASSVNQPQHF. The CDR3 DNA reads TGTGCCAGCAGCGTCAATCAGCCCCAGCATTTT. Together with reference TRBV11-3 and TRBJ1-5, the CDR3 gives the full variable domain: EAGVVQSPRYKIIEKKQPVAFWCNPISGHNTLYWYLQNLGQGPELLIRYENEEAVDDSQLPKDRFSAERLKGVDSTLKIQPAELGDSAVYLCASSVNQPQHFGDGTRLSIL.

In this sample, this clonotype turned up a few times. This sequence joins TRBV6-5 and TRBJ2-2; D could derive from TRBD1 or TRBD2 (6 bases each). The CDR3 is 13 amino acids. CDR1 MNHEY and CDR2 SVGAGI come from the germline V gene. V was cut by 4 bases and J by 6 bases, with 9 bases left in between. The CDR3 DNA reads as TGTGCCAGCAGTTCAGGGGAGGCCGGGGAGCTGTTTTTT. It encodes CASSSGEAGELFF.

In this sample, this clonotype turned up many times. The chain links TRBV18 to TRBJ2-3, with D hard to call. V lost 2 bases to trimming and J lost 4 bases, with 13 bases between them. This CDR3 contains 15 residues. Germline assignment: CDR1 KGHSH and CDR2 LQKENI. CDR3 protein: CASSPGISHSDTQYF. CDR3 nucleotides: TGTGCCAGCTCACCAGGGATCAGTCACTCAGATACGCAGTATTTT.

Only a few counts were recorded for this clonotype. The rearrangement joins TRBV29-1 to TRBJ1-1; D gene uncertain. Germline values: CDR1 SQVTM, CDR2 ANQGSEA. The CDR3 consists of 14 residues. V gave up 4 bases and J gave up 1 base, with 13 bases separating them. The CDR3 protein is CSVGQQWGNTEAFF. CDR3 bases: TGCAGCGTTGGCCAGCAATGGGGGAACACTGAAGCTTTCTTT.

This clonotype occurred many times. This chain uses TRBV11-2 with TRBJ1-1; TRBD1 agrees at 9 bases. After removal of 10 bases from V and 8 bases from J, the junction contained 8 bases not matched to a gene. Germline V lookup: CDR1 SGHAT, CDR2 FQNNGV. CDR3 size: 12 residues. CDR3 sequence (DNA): TGTGCCACCGGGGGACAGGGAGCCGAAGCTTTCTTT. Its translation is CATGGQGAEAFF.

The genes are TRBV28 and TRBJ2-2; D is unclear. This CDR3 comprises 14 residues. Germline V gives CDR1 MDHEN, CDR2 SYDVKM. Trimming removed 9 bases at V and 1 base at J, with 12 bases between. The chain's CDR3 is CASFRAENTGELFF. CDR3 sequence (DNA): TGTGCCAGTTTCCGTGCCGAGAACACCGGGGAGCTGTTTTTT.

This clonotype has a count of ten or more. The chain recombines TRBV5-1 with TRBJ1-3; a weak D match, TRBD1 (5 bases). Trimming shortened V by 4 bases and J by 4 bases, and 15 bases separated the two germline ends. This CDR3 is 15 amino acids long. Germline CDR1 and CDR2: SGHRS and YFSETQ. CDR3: CASSRHQGQGNTIYF. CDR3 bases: TGCGCCAGCAGCAGACACCAGGGTCAGGGAAACACCATATATTTT.

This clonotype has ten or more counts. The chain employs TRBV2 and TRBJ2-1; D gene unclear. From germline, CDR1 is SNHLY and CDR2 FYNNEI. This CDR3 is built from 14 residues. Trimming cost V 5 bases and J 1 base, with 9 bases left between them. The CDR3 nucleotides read TGTGCCAGCAGTCGAGAAACATCCTACAATGAGCAGTTCTTC. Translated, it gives CASSRETSYNEQFF.

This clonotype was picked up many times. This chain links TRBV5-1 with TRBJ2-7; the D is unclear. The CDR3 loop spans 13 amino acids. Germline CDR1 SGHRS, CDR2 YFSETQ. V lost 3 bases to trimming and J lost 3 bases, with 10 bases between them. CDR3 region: CASSSASGYEQYF. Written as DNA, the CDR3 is TGCGCCAGCAGCTCCGCTTCGGGCTACGAGCAGTACTTC.

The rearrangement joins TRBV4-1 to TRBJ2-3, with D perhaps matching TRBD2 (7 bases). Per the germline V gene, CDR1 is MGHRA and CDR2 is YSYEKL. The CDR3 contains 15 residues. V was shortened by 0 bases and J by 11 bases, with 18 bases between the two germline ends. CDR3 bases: TGCGCCAGCAGCCAAGAGGGAAGCGGGGCCAGGGGGCAGTATTTT. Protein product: CASSQEGSGARGQYF.

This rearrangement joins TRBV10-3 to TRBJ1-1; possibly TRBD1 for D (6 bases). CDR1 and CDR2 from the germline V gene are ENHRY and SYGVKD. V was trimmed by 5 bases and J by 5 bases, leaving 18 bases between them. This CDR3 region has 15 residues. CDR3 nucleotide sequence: TGTGCCATCAGTCCCCAGGGGTTAATGAGGACTGAAGCTTTCTTT. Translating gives CAISPQGLMRTEAFF.

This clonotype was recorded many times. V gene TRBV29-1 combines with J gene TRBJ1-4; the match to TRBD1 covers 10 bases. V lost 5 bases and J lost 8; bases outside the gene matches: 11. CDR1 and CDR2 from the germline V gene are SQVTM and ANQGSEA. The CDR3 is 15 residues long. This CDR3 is CSVSFPGTGVEKLFF. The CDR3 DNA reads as TGCAGCGTTTCCTTCCCCGGGACAGGGGTGGAAAAACTGTTTTTT.

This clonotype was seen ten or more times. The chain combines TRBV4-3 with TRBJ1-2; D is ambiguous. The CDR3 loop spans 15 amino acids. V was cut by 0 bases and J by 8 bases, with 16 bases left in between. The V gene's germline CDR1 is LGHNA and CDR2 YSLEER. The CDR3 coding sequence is TGCGCCAGCAGCCAAGAAGGCGGCCGCCCCTACGGCTACACCTTC. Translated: CASSQEGGRPYGYTF.

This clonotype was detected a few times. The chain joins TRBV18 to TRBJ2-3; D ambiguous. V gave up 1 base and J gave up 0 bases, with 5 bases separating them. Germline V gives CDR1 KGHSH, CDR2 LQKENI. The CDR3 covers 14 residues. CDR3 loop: CASSPLESTDTQYF. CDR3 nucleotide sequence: TGTGCCAGCTCACCACTCGAGAGCACAGATACGCAGTATTTT.

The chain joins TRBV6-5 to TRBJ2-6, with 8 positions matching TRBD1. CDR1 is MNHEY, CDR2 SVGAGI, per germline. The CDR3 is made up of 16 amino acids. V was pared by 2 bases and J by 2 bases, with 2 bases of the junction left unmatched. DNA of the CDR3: TGTGCCAGCAGTTACGAGGACAGGGCTGGGGCCAACGTCCTGACTTTC. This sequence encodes CASSYEDRAGANVLTF.

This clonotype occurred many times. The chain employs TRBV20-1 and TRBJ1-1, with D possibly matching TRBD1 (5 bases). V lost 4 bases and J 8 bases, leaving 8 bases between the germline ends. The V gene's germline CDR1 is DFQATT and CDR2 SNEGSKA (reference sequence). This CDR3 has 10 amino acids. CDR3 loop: CSANYREAFF. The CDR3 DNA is TGCAGTGCTAACTACAGGGAAGCTTTCTTT.

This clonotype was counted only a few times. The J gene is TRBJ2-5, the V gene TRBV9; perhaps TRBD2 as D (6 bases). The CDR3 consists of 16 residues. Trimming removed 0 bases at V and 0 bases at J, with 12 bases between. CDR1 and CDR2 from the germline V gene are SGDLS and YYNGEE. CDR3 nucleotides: TGTGCCAGCAGCGTAGGGGCTAGCGAGTACCAAGAGACCCAGTACTTC. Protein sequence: CASSVGASEYQETQYF.

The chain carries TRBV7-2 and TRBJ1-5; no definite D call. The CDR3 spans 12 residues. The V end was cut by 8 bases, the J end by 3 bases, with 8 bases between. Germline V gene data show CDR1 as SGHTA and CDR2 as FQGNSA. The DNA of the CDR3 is TGTGCCAGCTCAGAGTACAATCAGCCCCAGCATTTT. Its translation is CASSEYNQPQHF.

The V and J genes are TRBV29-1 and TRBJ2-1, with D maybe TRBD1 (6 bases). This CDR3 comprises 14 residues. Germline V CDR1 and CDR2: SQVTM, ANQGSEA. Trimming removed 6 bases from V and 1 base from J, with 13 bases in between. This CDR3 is CSVDTGKSYNEQFF. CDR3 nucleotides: TGCAGCGTGGATACAGGGAAGTCCTACAATGAGCAGTTCTTC.

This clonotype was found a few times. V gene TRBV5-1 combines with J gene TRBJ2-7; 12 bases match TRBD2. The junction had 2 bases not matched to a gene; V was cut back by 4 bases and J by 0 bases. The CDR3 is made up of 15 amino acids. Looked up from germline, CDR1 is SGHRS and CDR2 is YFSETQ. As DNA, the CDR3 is TGCGCCAGCAGCACTAGCGGGGGGAGCTCCTACGAGCAGTACTTC. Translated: CASSTSGGSSYEQYF.

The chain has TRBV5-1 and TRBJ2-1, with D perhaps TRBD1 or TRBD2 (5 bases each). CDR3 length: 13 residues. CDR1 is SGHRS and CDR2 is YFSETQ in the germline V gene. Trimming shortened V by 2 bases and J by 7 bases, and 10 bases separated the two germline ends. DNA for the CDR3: TGCGCCAGCAGCTTCAAGGGGACGAATGAGCAGTTCTTC. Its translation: CASSFKGTNEQFF.

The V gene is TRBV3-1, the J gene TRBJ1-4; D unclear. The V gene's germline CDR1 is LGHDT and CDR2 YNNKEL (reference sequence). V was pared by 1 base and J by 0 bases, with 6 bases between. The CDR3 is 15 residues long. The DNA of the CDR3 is TGTGCCAGCAGCCAAGGATCAGCAACTAATGAAAAACTGTTTTTT. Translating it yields CASSQGSATNEKLFF.

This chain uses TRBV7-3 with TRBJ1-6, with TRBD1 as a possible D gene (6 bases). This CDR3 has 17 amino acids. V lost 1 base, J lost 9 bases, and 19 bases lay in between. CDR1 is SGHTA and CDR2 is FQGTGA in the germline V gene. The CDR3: CASSLKSPGGEGSPLHF. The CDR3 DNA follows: TGTGCCAGCAGCTTAAAGTCCCCCGGGGGCGAAGGTTCACCCCTCCACTTT.